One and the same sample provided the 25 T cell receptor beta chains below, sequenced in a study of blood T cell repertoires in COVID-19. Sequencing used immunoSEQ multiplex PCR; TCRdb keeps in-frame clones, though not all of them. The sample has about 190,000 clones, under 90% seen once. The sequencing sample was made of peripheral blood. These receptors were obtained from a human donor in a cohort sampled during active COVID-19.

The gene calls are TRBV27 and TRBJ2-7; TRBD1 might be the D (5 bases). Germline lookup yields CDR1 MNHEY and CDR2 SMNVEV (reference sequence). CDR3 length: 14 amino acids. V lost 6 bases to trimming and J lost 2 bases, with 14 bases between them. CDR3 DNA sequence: TGTGCCAGCAGAAAAACAGGTAGGACCTACGAGCAGTACTTC. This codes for CASRKTGRTYEQYF.

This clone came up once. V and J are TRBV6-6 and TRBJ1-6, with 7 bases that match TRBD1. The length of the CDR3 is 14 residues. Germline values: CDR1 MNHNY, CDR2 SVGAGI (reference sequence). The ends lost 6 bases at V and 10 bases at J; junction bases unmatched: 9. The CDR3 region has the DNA TGTGCCAGCAGGGAAGGGGGCGCGGGGTCACCCCTCCACTTT. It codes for CASREGGAGSPLHF.

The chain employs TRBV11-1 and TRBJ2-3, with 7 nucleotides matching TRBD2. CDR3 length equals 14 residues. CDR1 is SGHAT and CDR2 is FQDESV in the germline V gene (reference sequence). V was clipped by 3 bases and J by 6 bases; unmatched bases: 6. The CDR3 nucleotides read TGTGCCAGCAGCTTCGGGGGGTTCAGGGATACGCAGTATTTT. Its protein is CASSFGGFRDTQYF.

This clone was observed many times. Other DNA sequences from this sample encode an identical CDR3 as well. The CDR3 nucleotides are TGCGCCAGCAGTTCAGACAGGGTAGGACAAGAGACCCAGTACTTC. It yields the protein CASSSDRVGQETQYF. This rearrangement joins TRBV5-1 to TRBJ2-5; 7 bases map to TRBD1. CDR3 size: 15 residues. After removal of 5 bases from V and 2 bases from J, the junction contained 9 bases not matched to a gene. CDR1 is SGHRS, CDR2 YFSETQ, per germline.

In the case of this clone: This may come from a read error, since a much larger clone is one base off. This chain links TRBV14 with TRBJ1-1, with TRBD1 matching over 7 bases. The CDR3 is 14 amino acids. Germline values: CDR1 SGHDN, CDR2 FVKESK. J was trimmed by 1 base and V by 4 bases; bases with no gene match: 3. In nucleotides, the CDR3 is TGTGCCAGCAGCCCGTGGACAGGGAACACTGAAGCTTTCTTT. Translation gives CASSPWTGNTEAFF. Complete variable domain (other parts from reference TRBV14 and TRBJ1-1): EAGVTQFPSHSVIEKGQTVTLRCDPISGHDNLYWYRRVMGKEIKFLLHFVKESKQDESGMPNNRFLAERTGGTYSTLKVQPAELEDSGVYFCASSPWTGNTEAFFGQGTRLTVV.

The CDR3 nucleotides are TGTGCCAGCAGTTTGTACAGTCGAAATGAAAAACTGTTTTTT. Translating gives CASSLYSRNEKLFF. This chain connects TRBV6-5 to TRBJ1-4; D unresolved. The CDR3 is 14 residues long. Germline assignment: CDR1 MNHEY and CDR2 SVGAGI. V was clipped by 4 bases and J by 5 bases, with 11 bases between them.

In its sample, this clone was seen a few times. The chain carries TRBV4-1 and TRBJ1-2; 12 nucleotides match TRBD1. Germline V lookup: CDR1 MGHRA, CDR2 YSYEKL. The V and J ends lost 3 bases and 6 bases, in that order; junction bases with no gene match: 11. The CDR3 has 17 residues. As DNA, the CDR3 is TGCGCCAGCAGCCAGCTAGTCGGGGACAGGGGGCAGGATGGCTACACCTTC. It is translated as CASSQLVGDRGQDGYTF.

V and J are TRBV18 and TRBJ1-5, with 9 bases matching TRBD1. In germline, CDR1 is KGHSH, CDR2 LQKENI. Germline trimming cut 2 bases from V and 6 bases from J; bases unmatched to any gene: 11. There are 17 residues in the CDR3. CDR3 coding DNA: TGTGCCAGCTCACCAGAGAGACAGGGGGTCCATAGTCAGCCCCAGCATTTT. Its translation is CASSPERQGVHSQPQHF. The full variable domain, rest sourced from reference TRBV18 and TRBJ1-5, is NAGVMQNPRHLVRRRGQEARLRCSPMKGHSHVYWYRQLPEEGLKFMVYLQKENIIDESGMPKERFSAEFPKEGPSILRIQQVVRGDSAAYFCASSPERQGVHSQPQHFGDGTRLSIL.

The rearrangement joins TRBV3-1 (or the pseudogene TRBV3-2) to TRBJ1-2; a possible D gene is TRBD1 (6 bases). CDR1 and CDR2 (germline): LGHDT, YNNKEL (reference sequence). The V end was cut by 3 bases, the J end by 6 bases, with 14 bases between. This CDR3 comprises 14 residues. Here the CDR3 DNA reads TGTGCCAGCAGCCATACGGGGGGGCTGGATGGCTACACCTTC. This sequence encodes CASSHTGGLDGYTF.

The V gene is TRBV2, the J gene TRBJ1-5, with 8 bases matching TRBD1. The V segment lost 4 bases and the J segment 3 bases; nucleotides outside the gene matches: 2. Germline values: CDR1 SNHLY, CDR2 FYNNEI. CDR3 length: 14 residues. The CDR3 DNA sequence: TGTGCCAGCAGTGTGGACAGGGTCAATCAGCCCCAGCATTTT. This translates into CASSVDRVNQPQHF.

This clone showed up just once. CDR3 nucleotide sequence: TGTGCCAGCAGCTTGGTCGGAGGGAATACGCAGTATTTT. It specifies CASSLVGGNTQYF. This chain connects TRBV5-6 to TRBJ2-3; TRBD2 might be the D (6 bases). The germline CDR1 and CDR2 sequences are SGHDT and YYEEEE. The CDR3 totals 13 residues. The ends were cut back, 0 bases at V and 7 bases at J, with 9 bases in the middle.

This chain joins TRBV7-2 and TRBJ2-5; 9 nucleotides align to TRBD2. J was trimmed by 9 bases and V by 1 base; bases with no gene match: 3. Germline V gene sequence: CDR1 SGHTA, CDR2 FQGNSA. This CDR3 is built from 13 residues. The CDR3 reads CASSLGGREAQYF. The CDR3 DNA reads TGTGCCAGCAGCTTAGGCGGGAGGGAGGCCCAGTACTTC.

CDR3 nucleotides: TGCGCCAGCAGCTTGGGAGCGGGAGGGCCGATTAATGAGCAGTTCTTC. Translated: CASSLGAGGPINEQFF. The V gene is TRBV5-1, the J gene TRBJ2-1; 10 bases line up with TRBD2. After removal of 0 bases from V and 7 bases from J, the junction contained 7 bases not matched to a gene. Per germline, CDR1 SGHRS and CDR2 YFSETQ. This CDR3 comprises 16 residues. Filled out from reference TRBV5-1 and TRBJ2-1, the complete variable domain reads KAGVTQTPRYLIKTRGQQVTLSCSPISGHRSVSWYQQTPGQGLQFLFEYFSETQRNKGNFPGRFSGRQFSNSRSEMNVSTLELGDSALYLCASSLGAGGPINEQFFGPGTRLTVL.

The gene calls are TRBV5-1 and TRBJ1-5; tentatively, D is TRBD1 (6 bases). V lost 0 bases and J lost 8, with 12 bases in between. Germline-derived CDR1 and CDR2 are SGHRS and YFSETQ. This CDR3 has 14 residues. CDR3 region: CASSLDQGMEPQHF. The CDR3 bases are TGCGCCAGCAGCTTGGATCAGGGGATGGAGCCCCAGCATTTT.

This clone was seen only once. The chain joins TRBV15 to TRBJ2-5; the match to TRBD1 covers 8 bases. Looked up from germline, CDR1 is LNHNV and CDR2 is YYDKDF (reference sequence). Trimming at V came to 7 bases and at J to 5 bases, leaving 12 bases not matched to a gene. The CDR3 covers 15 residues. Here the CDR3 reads CATNPGDRLRETQYF. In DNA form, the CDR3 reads TGTGCCACCAACCCGGGGGACAGGTTACGGGAGACCCAGTACTTC. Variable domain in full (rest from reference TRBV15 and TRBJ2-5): DAMVIQNPRYQVTQFGKPVTLSCSQTLNHNVMYWYQQKSSQAPKLLFHYYDKDFNNEADTPDNFQSRRPNTSFCFLDIRSPGLGDTAMYLCATNPGDRLRETQYFGPGTRLLVL.

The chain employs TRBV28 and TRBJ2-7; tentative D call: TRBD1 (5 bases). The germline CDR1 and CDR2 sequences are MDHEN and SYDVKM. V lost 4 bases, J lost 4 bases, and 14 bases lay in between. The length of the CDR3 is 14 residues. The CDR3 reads CASSYWTRPYEQYF. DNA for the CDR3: TGTGCCAGCAGTTATTGGACACGACCGTACGAGCAGTACTTC.

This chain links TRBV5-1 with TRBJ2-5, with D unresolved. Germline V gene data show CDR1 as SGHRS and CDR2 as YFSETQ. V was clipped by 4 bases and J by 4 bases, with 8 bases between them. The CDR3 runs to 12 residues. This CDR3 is CASSLDGETQYF. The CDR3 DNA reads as TGCGCCAGCAGCCTGGACGGAGAGACCCAGTACTTC.

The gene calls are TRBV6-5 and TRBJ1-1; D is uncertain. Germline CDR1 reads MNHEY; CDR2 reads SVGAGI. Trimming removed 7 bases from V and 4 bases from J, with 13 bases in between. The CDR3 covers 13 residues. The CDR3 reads CASIKAGITEAFF. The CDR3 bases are TGTGCCAGCATTAAGGCGGGAATCACTGAAGCTTTCTTT.

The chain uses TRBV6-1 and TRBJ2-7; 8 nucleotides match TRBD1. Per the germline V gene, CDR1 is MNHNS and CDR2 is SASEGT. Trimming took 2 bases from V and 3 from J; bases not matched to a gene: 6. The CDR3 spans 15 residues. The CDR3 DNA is TGTGCCAGCAGTGAAAGCCAGGGGGCTATCTACGAGCAGTACTTC. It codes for CASSESQGAIYEQYF.

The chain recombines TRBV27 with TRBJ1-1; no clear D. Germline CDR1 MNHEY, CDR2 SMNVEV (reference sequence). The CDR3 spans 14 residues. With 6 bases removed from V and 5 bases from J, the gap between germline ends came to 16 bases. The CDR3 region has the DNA TGTGCCAGCAGCGAGTTAATATCGGAGACTGAAGCTTTCTTT. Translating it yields CASSELISETEAFF.

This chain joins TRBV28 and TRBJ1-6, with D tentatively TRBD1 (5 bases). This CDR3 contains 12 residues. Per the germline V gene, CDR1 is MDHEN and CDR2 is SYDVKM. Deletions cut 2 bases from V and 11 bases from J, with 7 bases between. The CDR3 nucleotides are TGTGCCAGCAGTTTACAGGGAACACCCCTCCACTTT. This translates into CASSLQGTPLHF.

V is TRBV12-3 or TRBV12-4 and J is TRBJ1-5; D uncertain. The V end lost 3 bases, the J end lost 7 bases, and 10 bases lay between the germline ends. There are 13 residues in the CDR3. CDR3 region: CASSLIPRQPQHF. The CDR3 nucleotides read TGTGCCAGCAGTTTGATTCCGCGGCAGCCCCAGCATTTT.

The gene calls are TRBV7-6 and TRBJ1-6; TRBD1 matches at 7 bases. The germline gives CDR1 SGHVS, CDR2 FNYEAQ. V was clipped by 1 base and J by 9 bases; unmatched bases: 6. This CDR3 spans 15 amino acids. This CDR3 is CASSLEDREASPLHF. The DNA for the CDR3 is TGTGCCAGCAGCTTAGAAGACAGGGAGGCTTCACCCCTCCACTTT.

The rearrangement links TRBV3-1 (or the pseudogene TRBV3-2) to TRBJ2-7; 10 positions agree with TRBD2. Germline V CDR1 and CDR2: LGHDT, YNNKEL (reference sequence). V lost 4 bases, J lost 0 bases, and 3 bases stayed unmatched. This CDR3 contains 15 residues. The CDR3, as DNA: TGTGCCAGCAGCCTTGCTAGCGGGAGCTCCTACGAGCAGTACTTC. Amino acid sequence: CASSLASGSSYEQYF.

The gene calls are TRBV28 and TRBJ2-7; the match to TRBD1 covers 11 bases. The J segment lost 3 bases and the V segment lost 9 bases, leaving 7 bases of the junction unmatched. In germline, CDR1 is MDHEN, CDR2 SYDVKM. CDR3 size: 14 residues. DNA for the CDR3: TGTGCCAGTTATTCCGGGACAGGGGGCTACGAGCAGTACTTC. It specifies CASYSGTGGYEQYF.